The rows below give T cell receptor beta chains drawn from one sample of a study of cytomegalovirus exposure and HLA in healthy donors. The method was immunoSEQ multiplex PCR; TCRdb's version includes in-frame clones alone and lacks a portion of them. The sample has about 140,000 clones; roughly nine tenths are singletons. Sequencing was performed on PBMCs. Source of these receptors: a man between 18 and 35 years old in good health and CMV-seronegative. Each CDR3 is given without its conserved first and last residue.

v_gene,j_gene,CDR3aa
TRBV6-6,TRBJ1-5,ASSFPDSNQPQH
TRBV19,TRBJ2-6,ASSMLESGANVLT
TRBV29-1,TRBJ1-1,SVEYNRETEAF
TRBV27,TRBJ1-1,ASIRTDRAYHTEAF
TRBV5-4,TRBJ1-5,ASSLAGGQPQH
TRBV7-2,TRBJ1-2,ASSWGVLGYGYT
TRBV7-7,TRBJ2-1,ASSLRRESYNEQF
TRBV18,TRBJ2-1,ASSPFPASGGYNEQF
TRBV29-1,TRBJ2-5,SGRRIGTAQETQY
TRBV29-1,TRBJ2-7,SVLDFVAYEQY
TRBV5-4,TRBJ2-3,ASSRGTEADTQY
TRBV6-5,TRBJ2-2,ASSYRTGVTGELF
TRBV19,TRBJ2-2,ASSIRRGAGTGELF
TRBV19,TRBJ1-4,ASSLTGSNEKLF
TRBV2,TRBJ1-2,ASSEDRGYT